Following are 18 T cell receptor beta chains from one sample sequenced in a study of cytomegalovirus exposure and HLA in healthy donors. Primers: 60 Vbeta forward and 13 Jbeta reverse. TCRdb keeps only in-frame clones here, not all; method: immunoSEQ multiplex PCR. This sample has about 180,000 clones, with 80% found just once. The sample was PBMCs. These receptors all come from a man under 40 in good health and CMV-seropositive.

The chain carries TRBV18 and TRBJ2-2; 10 bases match TRBD2. V gave up 5 bases and J gave up 1 base; unmatched junction bases: 4. The CDR3 has 16 residues. Germline V gene data show CDR1 as KGHSH and CDR2 as LQKENI. The CDR3 DNA reads as TGTGCCAGCTCATCTCGACTAGCGGGGAACACCGGGGAGCTGTTTTTT. It yields the protein CASSSRLAGNTGELFF.

The table lists this clone with a few counts. The J gene is TRBJ2-7, the V gene TRBV10-1, with 14 bases fitting TRBD2. The CDR3 length is 16 residues. The germline gives CDR1 WNHNN, CDR2 SYGVQD (reference sequence). With 3 bases clipped from V and 4 bases from J, the junction kept 5 bases outside the gene matches. CDR3 nucleotides: TGCGCCAGCAGTGACACGGGACTAGCGGGAGCGTACGAGCAGTACTTC. Amino acid sequence: CASSDTGLAGAYEQYF.

This clone was seen once. The gene calls are TRBV25-1 and TRBJ2-7; tentative D call: TRBD1 (5 bases). The ends were cut back, 7 bases at V and 3 bases at J, with 7 bases in the middle. Looked up from germline, CDR1 is MGHDK and CDR2 is SYGVNS. The CDR3 totals 11 residues. The CDR3 here is CASMQGYEQYF. CDR3 in DNA: TGTGCCAGCATGCAGGGCTACGAGCAGTACTTC.

This sequence joins TRBV2 and TRBJ1-4; D is ambiguous. The CDR3 has 14 residues. Germline V gene lookup returns CDR1 SNHLY and CDR2 FYNNEI. V was shortened by 2 bases and J by 11 bases, with 15 bases between the two germline ends. Written as DNA, the CDR3 is TGTGCCAGCAGTGAAACGCGGGTTGCGGTGAAACTGTTTTTT. Protein: CASSETRVAVKLFF.

V gene TRBV4-3 combines with J gene TRBJ1-2, with D tentatively TRBD1 (6 bases). The germline V and J ends were trimmed by 3 bases and 4 bases, with 30 bases remaining between them. The CDR3 covers 20 residues. Per germline, CDR1 LGHNA and CDR2 YSLEER. This CDR3 reads CASSQDIGADSGVWGYGYTF. DNA of the CDR3: TGCGCCAGCAGCCAGGACATTGGCGCGGACAGCGGGGTTTGGGGCTATGGCTACACCTTC.

The chain combines TRBV9 with TRBJ2-1, with 12 bases identical to TRBD2. There are 16 residues in the CDR3. Germline CDR1 reads SGDLS; CDR2 reads YYNGEE. V trimming: 5 bases; J trimming: 6 bases; junction bases outside the gene matches: 9. The chain's CDR3 is CASSRTSGTLGNEQFF. In DNA, the CDR3 is TGTGCCAGCAGTCGGACTAGCGGGACGCTGGGCAATGAGCAGTTCTTC.

The chain links TRBV7-3 to TRBJ1-1; TRBD1 aligns across 7 bases. The CDR3 is made up of 15 amino acids. Germline trimming cut 2 bases from V and 11 bases from J; bases unmatched to any gene: 14. CDR1 SGHTA and CDR2 FQGTGA come from the germline V gene. CDR3 loop: CASSLAGGQPQSAFF. Written as DNA, the CDR3 is TGTGCCAGCAGCTTAGCCGGGGGACAGCCTCAGTCGGCTTTCTTT.

The chain is built from TRBV11-2 and TRBJ1-1; 7 bases agree with TRBD1. Losses at the gene ends were 5 bases for V and 4 bases for J; bases not matched to a gene: 13. The CDR3 consists of 16 residues. Germline V gene lookup returns CDR1 SGHAT and CDR2 FQNNGV. CDR3 region: CASSDGQAVWGTEAFF. For the CDR3, the DNA is TGTGCCAGCAGCGACGGACAGGCTGTGTGGGGCACTGAAGCTTTCTTT.

The CDR3 DNA reads as TGTGCCAGCAGCCAGCTAGGACAGAGAAGCTACGAGCAGTACTTC. Translated: CASSQLGQRSYEQYF. V gene TRBV14 combines with J gene TRBJ2-7, with a tentative D call TRBD1 (6 bases). Trimming removed 3 bases from V and 3 bases from J, with 15 bases in between. CDR3 length: 15 residues. Germline assignment: CDR1 SGHDN and CDR2 FVKESK.

This chain links TRBV7-9 with TRBJ1-1; no reliable D call. Trimming shortened V by 1 base and J by 3 bases, and 6 bases separated the two germline ends. The CDR3 is 13 amino acids. CDR1 and CDR2 from the germline V gene are SEHNR and FQNEAQ (reference sequence). The CDR3 region has the DNA TGTGCCAGCAGCTTAGACACCTACACTGAAGCTTTCTTT. Residues: CASSLDTYTEAFF.

DNA of the CDR3: TGTGCCAGCAGCCAGAACAGGGGCCCTCCCTCTGGGGCCAACGTCCTGACTTTC. It encodes CASSQNRGPPSGANVLTF. The rearrangement joins TRBV9 to TRBJ2-6, with 7 bases lining up with TRBD1. V was pared by 4 bases and J by 0 bases, with 10 bases of the junction left unmatched. This CDR3 comprises 18 residues. Germline V CDR1 and CDR2: SGDLS, YYNGEE.

The chain employs TRBV5-1 and TRBJ2-3; 9 positions match TRBD2. The CDR3 extends over 14 amino acids. CDR1 SGHRS and CDR2 YFSETQ come from the germline V gene. The junction had 7 bases not matched to a gene; V was cut back by 5 bases and J by 6 bases. The DNA of the CDR3 is TGCGCCAGCAGGGCGGGAGGGCCTGGGGATACGCAGTATTTT. Translated, it gives CASRAGGPGDTQYF.

The J gene is TRBJ2-7, the V gene TRBV27; possible D gene TRBD2, 5 bases. Germline V gene lookup returns CDR1 MNHEY and CDR2 SMNVEV (reference sequence). This CDR3 region has 15 residues. The ends were cut back, 5 bases at V and 4 bases at J, with 18 bases in the middle. The CDR3 DNA follows: TGTGCCAGCAGTAGGGAGTTGTCTTGGGTTTACGAGCAGTACTTC. This translates into CASSRELSWVYEQYF.

The chain is built from TRBV7-7 and TRBJ2-2; weak D call: TRBD2 (6 bases). The V end was cut by 0 bases, the J end by 6 bases, with 11 bases between. Germline V gene data show CDR1 as SSHAT and CDR2 as FNYEAQ (reference sequence). The CDR3 is made up of 15 amino acids. The CDR3 region is CASSLAMEGSGELFF. Written as DNA, the CDR3 is TGTGCCAGCAGCTTAGCGATGGAGGGTTCCGGGGAGCTGTTTTTT.

The CDR3 here is CASSLAGGLDTGELFF. As DNA, the CDR3 is TGTGCCAGCAGCCTAGCGGGAGGGCTCGACACCGGGGAGCTGTTTTTT. The chain couples TRBV5-4 to TRBJ2-2; the match to TRBD2 covers 12 bases. Germline CDR1 SGHNT, CDR2 YYREEE (reference sequence). The CDR3 sequence is 16 residues long. V shed 4 bases and J 3 bases; nucleotides not matched to a gene: 4.

The V call is TRBV30, the J call TRBJ2-5; 7 bases are shared with TRBD2. From germline, CDR1 is GTSNPN and CDR2 SVGIG (reference sequence). The junction had 14 bases not matched to a gene; V was cut back by 2 bases and J by 2 bases. The CDR3 runs to 17 residues. Here the CDR3 DNA reads TGTGCCTGGAGTCAAGGTGCCCCAGCGGGATGGCAAGAGACCCAGTACTTC. Encoded protein: CAWSQGAPAGWQETQYF.

The genes are TRBV18 and TRBJ1-2; 10 bases line up with TRBD1. V shed 2 bases, J shed 5 bases, and the junction held 5 bases outside the gene matches. Germline V CDR1 and CDR2: KGHSH, LQKENI. The CDR3 has 15 residues. DNA of the CDR3: TGTGCCAGCTCACCATCTACGGGACAGGGGTATGGCTACACCTTC. It translates to CASSPSTGQGYGYTF.

The rearrangement joins TRBV30 to TRBJ2-5; 9 nucleotides match TRBD1. The J segment lost 5 bases and the V segment lost 4 bases, leaving 5 bases of the junction unmatched. There are 13 residues in the CDR3. CDR1 GTSNPN and CDR2 SVGIG come from the germline V gene (reference sequence). CDR3 sequence: CAWKWTGVETQYF. CDR3 nucleotide sequence: TGTGCCTGGAAATGGACAGGGGTGGAGACCCAGTACTTC.